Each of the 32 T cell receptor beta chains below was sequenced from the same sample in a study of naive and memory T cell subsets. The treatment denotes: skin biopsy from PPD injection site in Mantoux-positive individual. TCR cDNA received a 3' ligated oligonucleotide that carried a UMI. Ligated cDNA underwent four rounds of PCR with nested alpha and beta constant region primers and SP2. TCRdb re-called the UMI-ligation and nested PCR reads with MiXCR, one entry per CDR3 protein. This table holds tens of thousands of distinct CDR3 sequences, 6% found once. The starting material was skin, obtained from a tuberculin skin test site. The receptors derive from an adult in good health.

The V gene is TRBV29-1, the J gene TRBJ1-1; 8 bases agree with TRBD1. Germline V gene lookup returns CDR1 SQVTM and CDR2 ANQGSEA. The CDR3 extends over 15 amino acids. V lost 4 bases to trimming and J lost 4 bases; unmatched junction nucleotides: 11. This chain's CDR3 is CSVAPGQGYFTEAFF. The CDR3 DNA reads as TGCAGCGTTGCTCCCGGACAGGGATATTTCACTGAAGCTTTCTTT.

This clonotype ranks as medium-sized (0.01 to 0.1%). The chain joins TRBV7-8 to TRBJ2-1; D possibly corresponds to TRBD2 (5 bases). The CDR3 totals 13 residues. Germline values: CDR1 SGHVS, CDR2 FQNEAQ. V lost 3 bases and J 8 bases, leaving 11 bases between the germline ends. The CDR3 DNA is TGTGCCAGCAGCTTCCAGCAGAGGGATGAGCAGTTCTTC. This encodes CASSFQQRDEQFF.

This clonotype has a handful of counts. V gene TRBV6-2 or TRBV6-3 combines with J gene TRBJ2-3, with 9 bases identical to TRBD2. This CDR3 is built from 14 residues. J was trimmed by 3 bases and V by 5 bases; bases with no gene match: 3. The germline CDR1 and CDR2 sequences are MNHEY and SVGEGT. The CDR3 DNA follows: TGTGCCAGCAGTCCGGCGGGAGGGACAGATACGCAGTATTTT. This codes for CASSPAGGTDTQYF.

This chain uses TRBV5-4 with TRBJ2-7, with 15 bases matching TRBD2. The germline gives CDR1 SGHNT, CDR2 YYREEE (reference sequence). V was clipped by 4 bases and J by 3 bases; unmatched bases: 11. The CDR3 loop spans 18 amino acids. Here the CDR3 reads CASSRGLAGGGPYYEQYF. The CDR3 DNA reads TGTGCCAGCAGCCGAGGACTAGCGGGAGGGGGGCCTTACTACGAGCAGTACTTC. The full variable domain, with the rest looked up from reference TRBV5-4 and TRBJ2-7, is ETGVTQSPTHLIKTRGQQVTLRCSSQSGHNTVSWYQQALGQGPQFIFQYYREEENGRGNFPPRFSGLQFPNYSSELNVNALELDDSALYLCASSRGLAGGGPYYEQYFGPGTRLTVT.

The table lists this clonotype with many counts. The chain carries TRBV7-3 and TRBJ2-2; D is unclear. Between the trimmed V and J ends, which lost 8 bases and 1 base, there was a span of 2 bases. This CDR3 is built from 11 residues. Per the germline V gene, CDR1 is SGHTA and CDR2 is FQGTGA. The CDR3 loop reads CASGNTGELFF. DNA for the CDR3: TGTGCCAGCGGGAACACCGGGGAGCTGTTTTTT.

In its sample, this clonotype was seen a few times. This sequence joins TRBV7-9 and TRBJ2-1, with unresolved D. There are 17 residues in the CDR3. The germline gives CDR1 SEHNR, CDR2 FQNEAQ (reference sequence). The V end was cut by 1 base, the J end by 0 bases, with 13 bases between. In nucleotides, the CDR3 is TGTGCCAGCAGCTTAGATATCGACTTGGGCTCCTACAATGAGCAGTTCTTC. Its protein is CASSLDIDLGSYNEQFF.

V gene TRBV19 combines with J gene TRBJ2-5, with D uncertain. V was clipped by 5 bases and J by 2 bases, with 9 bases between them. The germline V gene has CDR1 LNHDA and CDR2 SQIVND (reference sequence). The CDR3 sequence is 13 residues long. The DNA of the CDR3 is TGTGCCAGTAGTGATGGCGGTCAAGAGACCCAGTACTTC. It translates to CASSDGGQETQYF.

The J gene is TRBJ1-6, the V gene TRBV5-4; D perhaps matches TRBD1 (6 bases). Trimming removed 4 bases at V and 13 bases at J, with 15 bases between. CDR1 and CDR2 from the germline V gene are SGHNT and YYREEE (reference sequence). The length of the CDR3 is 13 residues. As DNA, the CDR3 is TGTGCCAGCAGCCTACAGGGAGAAGATCCCCTCCACTTT. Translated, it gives CASSLQGEDPLHF.

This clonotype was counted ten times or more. The CDR3 nucleotides are TGCAGCGTTGATACCCCAAGCATGGGGACAGGCTATGGCTACACCTTC. It specifies CSVDTPSMGTGYGYTF. The J gene is TRBJ1-2, the V gene TRBV29-1; 8 positions match TRBD1. V was clipped by 3 bases and J by 4 bases; unmatched bases: 13. The germline V gene encodes CDR1 SQVTM and CDR2 ANQGSEA. This CDR3 comprises 16 residues. The full variable domain, rest sourced from reference TRBV29-1 and TRBJ1-2, is SAVISQKPSRDICQRGTSLTIQCQVDSQVTMMFWYRQQPGQSLTLIATANQGSEATYESGFVIDKFPISRPNLTFSTLTVSNMSPEDSSIYLCSVDTPSMGTGYGYTFGSGTRLTVV.

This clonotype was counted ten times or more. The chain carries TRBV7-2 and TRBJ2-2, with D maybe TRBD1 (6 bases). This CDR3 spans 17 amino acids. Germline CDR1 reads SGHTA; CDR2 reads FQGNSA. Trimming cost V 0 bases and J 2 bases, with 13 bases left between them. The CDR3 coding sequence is TGTGCCAGCAGCTTAGCCTGGACTGGGGGCAACACCGGGGAGCTGTTTTTT. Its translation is CASSLAWTGGNTGELFF.

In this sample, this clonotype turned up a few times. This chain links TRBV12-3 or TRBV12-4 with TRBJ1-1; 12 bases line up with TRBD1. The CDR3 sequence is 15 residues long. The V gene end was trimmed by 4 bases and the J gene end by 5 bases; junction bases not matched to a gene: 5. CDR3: CASSSWDRGPTEAFF. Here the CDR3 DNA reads TGTGCCAGCAGTTCCTGGGACAGGGGGCCTACTGAAGCTTTCTTT.

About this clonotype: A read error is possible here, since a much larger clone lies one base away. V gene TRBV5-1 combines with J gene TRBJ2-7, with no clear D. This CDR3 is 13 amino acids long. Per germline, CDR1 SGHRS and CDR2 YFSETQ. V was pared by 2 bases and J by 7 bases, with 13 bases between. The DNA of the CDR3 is TGCGCCAGCAGCTTCAGCGTATCTGGAGAGCAGTACTTC. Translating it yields CASSFSVSGEQYF.

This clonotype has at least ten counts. The CDR3 region has the DNA TGCAGTGCTAGTGGCATCCTAGCGGGACCCTACAATGAGCAGTTCTTC. Translated, it gives CSASGILAGPYNEQFF. V and J are TRBV20-1 and TRBJ2-1; 9 nucleotides align to TRBD2. The CDR3 covers 16 residues. Germline V gene lookup returns CDR1 DFQATT and CDR2 SNEGSKA (reference sequence). J was trimmed by 2 bases and V by 3 bases; bases with no gene match: 8.

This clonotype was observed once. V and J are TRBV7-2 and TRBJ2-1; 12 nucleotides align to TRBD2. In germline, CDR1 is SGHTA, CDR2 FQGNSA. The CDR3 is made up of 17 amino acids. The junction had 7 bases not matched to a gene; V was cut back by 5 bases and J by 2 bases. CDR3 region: CASSRQPSGRAYNEQFF. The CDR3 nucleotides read TGTGCCAGCAGCCGACAACCTAGCGGGAGGGCCTACAATGAGCAGTTCTTC.

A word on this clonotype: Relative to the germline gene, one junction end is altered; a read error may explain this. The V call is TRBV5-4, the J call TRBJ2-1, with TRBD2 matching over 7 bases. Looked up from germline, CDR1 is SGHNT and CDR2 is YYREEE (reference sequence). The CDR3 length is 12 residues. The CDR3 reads CASSRDYHEQFF. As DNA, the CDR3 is TGTGCCAGCAGCAGGGACTACCATGAGCAGTTCTTC.

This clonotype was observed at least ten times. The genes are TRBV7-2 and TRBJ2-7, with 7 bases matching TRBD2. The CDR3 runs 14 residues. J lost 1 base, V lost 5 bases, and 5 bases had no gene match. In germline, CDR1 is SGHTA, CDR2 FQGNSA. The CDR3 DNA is TGTGCCAGCAGCCCCCGGGGAGGGTCCTACGAGCAGTACTTC. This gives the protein CASSPRGGSYEQYF.

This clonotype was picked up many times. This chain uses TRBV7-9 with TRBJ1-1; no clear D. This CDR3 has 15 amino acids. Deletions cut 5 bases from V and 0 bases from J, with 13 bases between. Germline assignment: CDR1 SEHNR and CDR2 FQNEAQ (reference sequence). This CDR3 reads CASSLSVPMNTEAFF. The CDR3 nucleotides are TGTGCCAGCAGCCTCTCAGTTCCGATGAACACTGAAGCTTTCTTT.

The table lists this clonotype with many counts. CDR3 nucleotide sequence: TGTGCCAGCAGTTGGGAGCAGTCCTACGAGCAGTACTTC. As protein: CASSWEQSYEQYF. The rearrangement links TRBV2 to TRBJ2-7; perhaps TRBD2 as D (5 bases). The CDR3 contains 13 residues. Germline CDR1 reads SNHLY; CDR2 reads FYNNEI. V shed 5 bases and J shed 1 base, with 9 bases lying between them.

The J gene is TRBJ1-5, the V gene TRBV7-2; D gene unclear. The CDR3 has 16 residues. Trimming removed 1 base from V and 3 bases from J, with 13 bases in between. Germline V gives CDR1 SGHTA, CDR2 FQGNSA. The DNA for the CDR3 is TGTGCCAGCAGCTTAGATGGCAGGCCAGTCAATCAGCCCCAGCATTTT. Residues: CASSLDGRPVNQPQHF.

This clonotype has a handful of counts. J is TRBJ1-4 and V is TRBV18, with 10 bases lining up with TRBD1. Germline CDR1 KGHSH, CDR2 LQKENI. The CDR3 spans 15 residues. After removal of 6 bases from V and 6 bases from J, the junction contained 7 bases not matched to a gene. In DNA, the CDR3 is TGTGCCAGCTCCCTCCTCGGACAGGGGGATGAAAAACTGTTTTTT. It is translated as CASSLLGQGDEKLFF.

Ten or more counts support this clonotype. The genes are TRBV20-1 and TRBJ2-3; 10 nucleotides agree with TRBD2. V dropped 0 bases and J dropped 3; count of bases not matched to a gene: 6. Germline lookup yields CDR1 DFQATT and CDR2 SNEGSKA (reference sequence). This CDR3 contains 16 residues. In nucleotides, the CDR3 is TGCAGTGCTAGAGATGTCTCTAGCGGGAGAACAGATACGCAGTATTTT. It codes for CSARDVSSGRTDTQYF.

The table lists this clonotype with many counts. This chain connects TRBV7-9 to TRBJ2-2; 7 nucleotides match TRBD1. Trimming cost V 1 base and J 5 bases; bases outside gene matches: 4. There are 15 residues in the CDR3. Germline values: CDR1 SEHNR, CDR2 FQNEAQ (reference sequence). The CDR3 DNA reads TGTGCCAGCAGCTTAGTGACAGGGAAAACCGGGGAGCTGTTTTTT. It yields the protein CASSLVTGKTGELFF.

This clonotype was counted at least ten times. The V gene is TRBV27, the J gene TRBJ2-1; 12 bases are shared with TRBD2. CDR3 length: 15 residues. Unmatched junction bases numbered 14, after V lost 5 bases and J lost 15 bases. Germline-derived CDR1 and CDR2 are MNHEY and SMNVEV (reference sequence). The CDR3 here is CASSATGTSGLPTFF. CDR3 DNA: TGTGCCAGCAGTGCCACCGGGACTAGCGGGCTCCCGACGTTCTTC.

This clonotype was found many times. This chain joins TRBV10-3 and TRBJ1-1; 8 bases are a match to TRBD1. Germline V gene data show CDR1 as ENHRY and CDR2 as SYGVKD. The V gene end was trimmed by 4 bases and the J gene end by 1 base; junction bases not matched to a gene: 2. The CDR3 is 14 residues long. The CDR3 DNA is TGTGCCATCAGTGGAGACAGGGGGAACACTGAAGCTTTCTTT. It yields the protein CAISGDRGNTEAFF.

CDR3 protein: CASSLDEGTVNYGYTF. CDR3 sequence (DNA): TGTGCCAGCAGCTTAGATGAGGGGACGGTTAACTATGGCTACACCTTC. The J gene is TRBJ1-2, the V gene TRBV7-9; a weak D match, TRBD1 (5 bases). Germline V CDR1 and CDR2: SEHNR, FQNEAQ (reference sequence). The V gene lost 1 base and the J gene lost 1 base, with 13 bases spanning the gap. The CDR3 totals 16 residues.

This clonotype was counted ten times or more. The CDR3 coding sequence is TGTGCCAGCAGCAGGGCAGGGGCGTCCGAGCAGTACTTC. It is translated as CASSRAGASEQYF. The V gene is TRBV27, the J gene TRBJ2-7; TRBD1 is a possible D gene (6 bases). CDR1 is MNHEY and CDR2 is SMNVEV in the germline V gene (reference sequence). V gave up 6 bases and J gave up 6 bases, with 15 bases separating them. The CDR3 is 13 amino acids.

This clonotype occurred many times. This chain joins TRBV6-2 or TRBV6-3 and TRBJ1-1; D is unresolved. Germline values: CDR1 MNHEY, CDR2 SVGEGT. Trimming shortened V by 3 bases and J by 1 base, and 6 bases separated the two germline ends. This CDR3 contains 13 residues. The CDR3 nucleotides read TGTGCCAGCAGTTATTCAGCGAACACTGAAGCTTTCTTT. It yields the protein CASSYSANTEAFF.

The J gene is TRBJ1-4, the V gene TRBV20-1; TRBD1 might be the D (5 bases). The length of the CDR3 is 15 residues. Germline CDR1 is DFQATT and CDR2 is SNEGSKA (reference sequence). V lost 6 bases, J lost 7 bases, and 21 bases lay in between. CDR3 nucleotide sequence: TGCAGTGCGACCCTCCAGGTGGGGCCTCCTGAAAAACTGTTTTTT. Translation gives CSATLQVGPPEKLFF.

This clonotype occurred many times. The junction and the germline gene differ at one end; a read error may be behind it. In DNA, the CDR3 is TGCAGCGTGGATTCCCCATCACACTTT. Residues: CSVDSPSHF. The chain joins TRBV29-1 to TRBJ1-1; D ambiguous. The germline CDR1 and CDR2 sequences are SQVTM and ANQGSEA. The CDR3 has 9 amino acids.

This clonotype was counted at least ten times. In nucleotides, the CDR3 is TGTGCCAGCAGCGCTAGCGGGAGAACAGATACGCAGTATTTT. As protein: CASSASGRTDTQYF. The chain joins TRBV9 to TRBJ2-3, with 10 bases lining up with TRBD2. V was clipped by 3 bases and J by 3 bases; unmatched bases: 1. CDR1 and CDR2 (germline): SGDLS, YYNGEE. The CDR3 totals 14 residues.

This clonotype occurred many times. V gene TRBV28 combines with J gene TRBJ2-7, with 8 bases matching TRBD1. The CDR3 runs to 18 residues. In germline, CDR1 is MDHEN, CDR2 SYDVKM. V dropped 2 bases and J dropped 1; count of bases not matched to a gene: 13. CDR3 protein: CASSLTRQSDRVSYEQYF. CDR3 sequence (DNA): TGTGCCAGCAGTTTAACCCGTCAGTCGGACAGGGTGTCCTACGAGCAGTACTTC. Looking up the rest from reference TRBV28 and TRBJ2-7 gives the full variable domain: DVKVTQSSRYLVKRTGEKVFLECVQDMDHENMFWYRQDPGLGLRLIYFSYDVKMKEKGDIPEGYSVSREKKERFSLILESASTNQTSMYLCASSLTRQSDRVSYEQYFGPGTRLTVT.

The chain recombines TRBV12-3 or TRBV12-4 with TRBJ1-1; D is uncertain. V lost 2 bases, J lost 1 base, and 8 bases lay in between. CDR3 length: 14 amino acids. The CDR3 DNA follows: TGTGCCAGCAGTTTATCGGAGGGGAACACTGAAGCTTTCTTT. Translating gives CASSLSEGNTEAFF.